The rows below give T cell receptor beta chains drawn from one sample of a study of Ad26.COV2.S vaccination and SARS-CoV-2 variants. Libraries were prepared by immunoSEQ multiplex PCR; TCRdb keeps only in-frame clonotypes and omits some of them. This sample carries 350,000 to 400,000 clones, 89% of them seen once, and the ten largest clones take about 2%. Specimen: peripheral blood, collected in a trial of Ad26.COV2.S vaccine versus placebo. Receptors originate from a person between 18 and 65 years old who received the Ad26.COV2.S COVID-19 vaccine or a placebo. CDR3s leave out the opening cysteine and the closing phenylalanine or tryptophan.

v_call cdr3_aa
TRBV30 AWSVLGSYNEQF
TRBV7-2 ASSFLGHYEQY
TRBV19 ASSRAGQGYEQY
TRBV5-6 ASSLADGGRAGETQY
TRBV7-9 ASSHADGTYEQY
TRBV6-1 ASSVGTGGASYEQY
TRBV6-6 ASGRAADTQY
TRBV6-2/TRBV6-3 ASSYSSGFSARTANTEAF
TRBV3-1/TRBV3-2 ASSQGTGPGNQPQH
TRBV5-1 ASRPGAGNYGYT
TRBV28 ASSPRDRVSYGYT
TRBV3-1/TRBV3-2 ASSQPGTGGRQPQH
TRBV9 ASSPGQGGTEAF
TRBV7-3 ASSPGLAVKETQY
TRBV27 ASSPTGITGELF
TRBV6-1 ASSESRTLYGYT